Listed here are 15 T cell receptor beta chains from one sample, sequenced in a study of cytomegalovirus exposure and HLA in healthy donors. Here immunoSEQ multiplex PCR was the method, and the copy in TCRdb shows in-frame clones only, minus some. The data hold fewer than 250,000 clones, with over 65% observed a single time. Material: PBMCs. The receptors were sampled from a woman between 18 and 29 years old in good health and CMV-seronegative.

The chain carries TRBV10-2 and TRBJ2-7; D is perhaps TRBD2 (6 bases). The CDR3 has 12 amino acids. V lost 10 bases, J lost 4 bases, and 14 bases lay in between. Germline V lookup: CDR1 WSHSY, CDR2 SAAADI. The CDR3 loop reads CATTGTSYEQYF. In nucleotides, the CDR3 is TGCGCCACGACCGGGACTTCATACGAGCAGTACTTC.

The J gene is TRBJ1-4, the V gene TRBV2; D not certain. V was pared by 5 bases and J by 4 bases, with 11 bases between. Per germline, CDR1 SNHLY and CDR2 FYNNEI. The CDR3 runs to 14 residues. The CDR3 region has the DNA TGTGCCAGCAGTCTTAGGAGGGATAATGAAAAACTGTTTTTT. This encodes CASSLRRDNEKLFF.

The V gene is TRBV19, the J gene TRBJ2-7; 11 nucleotides match TRBD1. This CDR3 has 15 amino acids. The ends lost 3 bases at V and 3 bases at J; junction bases unmatched: 4. Germline-derived CDR1 and CDR2 are LNHDA and SQIVND (reference sequence). Here the CDR3 reads CASSMKGQGDYEQYF. CDR3 DNA: TGTGCCAGTAGTATGAAGGGACAGGGGGACTACGAGCAGTACTTC.

V and J are TRBV7-2 and TRBJ1-2; 8 positions agree with TRBD1. In germline, CDR1 is SGHTA, CDR2 FQGNSA. The J segment lost 3 bases and the V segment lost 4 bases, leaving 4 bases of the junction unmatched. The CDR3 loop spans 14 amino acids. CDR3 bases: TGTGCCAGCAGCTCCAGGGGGCCCTACTATGGCTACACCTTC. This gives the protein CASSSRGPYYGYTF.

The chain couples TRBV10-3 to TRBJ2-2, with TRBD2 identical over 7 bases. With V trimmed by 4 bases and J by 1 base, 6 bases remained unmatched. Germline V gene data show CDR1 as ENHRY and CDR2 as SYGVKD. The CDR3 runs 16 residues. The CDR3 DNA reads TGTGCCATCAGTGCCTCTAGCGGAGTGAACACCGGGGAGCTGTTTTTT. As protein: CAISASSGVNTGELFF.

The gene calls are TRBV5-1 and TRBJ2-3; TRBD2 aligns across 8 bases. This CDR3 spans 17 amino acids. The J segment lost 5 bases and the V segment lost 4 bases, leaving 15 bases of the junction unmatched. In germline, CDR1 is SGHRS, CDR2 YFSETQ. CDR3 nucleotides: TGCGCCAGCAGCGCGCGGGGGAGCGGGAGCAGGGAAGATACGCAGTATTTT. Amino acids: CASSARGSGSREDTQYF.

A few counts support this clone. The chain joins TRBV2 to TRBJ2-2; no reliable D call. The CDR3 consists of 14 residues. Germline CDR1 SNHLY, CDR2 FYNNEI. Trimming removed 2 bases from V and 4 bases from J, with 8 bases in between. The CDR3, as DNA: TGTGCCAGCAGTGAATTGTACAGCACCGGGGAGCTGTTTTTT. Encoded protein: CASSELYSTGELFF.

The rearrangement joins TRBV7-9 to TRBJ1-2; D unclear. The CDR3 sequence is 13 residues long. Deletions cut 5 bases from V and 1 base from J, with 8 bases between. In germline, CDR1 is SEHNR, CDR2 FQNEAQ (reference sequence). CDR3 bases: TGTGCCAGCAGCACCGACGTTAACTATGGCTACACCTTC. Encoded protein: CASSTDVNYGYTF.

The chain combines TRBV28 with TRBJ1-2; D is ambiguous. Trimming removed 7 bases from V and 7 bases from J, with 31 bases in between. In germline, CDR1 is MDHEN, CDR2 SYDVKM. There are 18 residues in the CDR3. CDR3 protein: CASTPLANFLLNTRGYTF. CDR3 DNA sequence: TGTGCCAGCACCCCTCTTGCCAATTTTCTCCTTAATACTCGTGGCTACACCTTC.

This chain connects TRBV12-5 to TRBJ1-4, with D perhaps matching TRBD1 (5 bases). Germline V gene data show CDR1 as LGHNT and CDR2 as FRNRAP. The CDR3 is 13 residues long. V lost 3 bases and J 8 bases, leaving 10 bases between the germline ends. The CDR3 loop reads CASGFGTLEKLFF. The CDR3 DNA reads as TGTGCTAGTGGTTTTGGGACTCTAGAAAAACTGTTTTTT.

CDR3 loop: CASIPSSEGYGYTF. CDR3 nucleotide sequence: TGTGCCAGTATCCCCAGTTCCGAAGGTTATGGCTACACCTTC. V is TRBV19 and J is TRBJ1-2, with D uncertain. Germline V gives CDR1 LNHDA, CDR2 SQIVND (reference sequence). Trimming stripped 7 bases from V and 5 bases from J, with 17 bases between. The CDR3 length is 14 residues.

The rearrangement links TRBV29-1 to TRBJ2-7; D is perhaps TRBD2 (6 bases). This CDR3 comprises 12 residues. Between the trimmed V and J ends, which lost 7 bases and 3 bases, there was a span of 13 bases. Germline assignment: CDR1 SQVTM and CDR2 ANQGSEA. The CDR3 region is CSALSGRYEQYF. The CDR3 coding sequence is TGCAGCGCCCTTAGCGGCCGCTACGAGCAGTACTTC.

This clone was observed once. This chain connects TRBV5-1 to TRBJ1-1; D is perhaps TRBD1 (6 bases). The CDR3 totals 16 residues. Trimming left V 0 bases short and J 3 bases short, with 15 bases between. From germline, CDR1 is SGHRS and CDR2 YFSETQ. The CDR3: CASSLEGGGSYTEAFF. The CDR3 DNA sequence: TGCGCCAGCAGCTTGGAGGGAGGGGGTAGTTACACTGAAGCTTTCTTT.

J is TRBJ1-1 and V is TRBV29-1, with a possible D match to TRBD1 (5 bases). Trimming pared 7 bases from V and 7 bases from J, leaving 19 bases between. CDR3 length: 13 residues. Germline-derived CDR1 and CDR2 are SQVTM and ANQGSEA. The CDR3 coding sequence is TGCAGCGCCTCGGAGGGGTACAGGTATGAAGCTTTCTTT. Its protein is CSASEGYRYEAFF.

This chain uses TRBV6-1 with TRBJ1-1; TRBD1 might be the D (6 bases). CDR1 is MNHNS and CDR2 is SASEGT in the germline V gene. The CDR3 is 13 amino acids. Trimming removed 8 bases from V and 0 bases from J, with 10 bases in between. The CDR3 reads CASSTGVNTEAFF. The DNA for the CDR3 is TGTGCCAGCTCGACAGGAGTGAACACTGAAGCTTTCTTT.